This TCR beta chain was recorded in a study of T cell repertoires in cytomegalovirus infection. TCRdb analysed the reads with MiXCR anew, one entry per CDR3 protein. This sample yields around 300,000 distinct CDR3 sequences, of which roughly a fifth are seen a single time; under 25% belongs to the top ten. This clonotype was observed at least ten times. Its antigen remains unknown. This CDR3 is 16 amino acids long. After removal of 1 base from V and 2 bases from J, the junction contained 6 bases not matched to a gene. Looked up from germline, CDR1 is SEHNR and CDR2 is FQNEAQ (reference sequence). This chain uses TRBV7-9 with TRBJ2-3, with 7 bases identical to TRBD2. The sequencing used cultured PBMCs, collected from culture after CMV antigen stimulation. This receptor was taken from a human donor in good health (CMV status not recorded). Some clones in this sample may be carry-over from other donors' samples. This chain's CDR3 is CASSLDPAGNTDTQYF. CDR3 nucleotides: TGTGCCAGCAGCTTAGATCCAGCGGGAAACACAGATACGCAGTATTTT.